The next 10 T cell receptor beta chains were all read from a single sample in a study of cytomegalovirus exposure and HLA in healthy donors. Use of 60 Vbeta and 13 Jbeta primers characterized the PCR. The table came from immunoSEQ multiplex PCR; TCRdb's copy has only in-frame clones and leaves some out. The profile shows about 100,000 clones, 78% of them singletons. The sequenced material came from PBMCs. These receptors were obtained from a woman between 35 and 50 years old in good health and CMV-seronegative.

There are a few counts of this clone. The chain joins TRBV28 to TRBJ1-5, with 7 bases fitting TRBD1. Germline CDR1 is MDHEN and CDR2 is SYDVKM. The CDR3 has 15 amino acids. The V segment lost 5 bases and the J segment 1 base; nucleotides outside the gene matches: 5. CDR3 region: CASSVQGLSNQPQHF. CDR3 bases: TGTGCCAGCAGTGTACAGGGGCTAAGCAATCAGCCCCAGCATTTT.

The J gene is TRBJ2-7, the V gene TRBV18, with TRBD1 matching over 7 bases. Germline-derived CDR1 and CDR2 are KGHSH and LQKENI. Trimming took 2 bases from V and 8 from J; bases not matched to a gene: 15. The CDR3 runs 16 residues. The DNA for the CDR3 is TGTGCCAGCTCACCAGGGGCGAGGGGGCCCTCCGGGAAGCAGTACTTC. Translating it yields CASSPGARGPSGKQYF.

The rearrangement joins TRBV5-5 to TRBJ2-7; no clear D. Looked up from germline, CDR1 is SGHKS and CDR2 is YYEKEE (reference sequence). CDR3 length: 13 residues. Deletions cut 4 bases from V and 1 base from J, with 9 bases between. The CDR3 protein is CASSEPWSYEQYF. The CDR3 DNA sequence: TGTGCCAGCAGCGAGCCATGGTCCTACGAGCAGTACTTC.

CDR3 protein: CASSPDIQETQYF. The CDR3 nucleotides read TGTGCCAGCTCACCGGACATTCAAGAGACCCAGTACTTC. V gene TRBV18 combines with J gene TRBJ2-5; D perhaps matches TRBD1 (5 bases). CDR3 length equals 13 residues. Germline CDR1 KGHSH, CDR2 LQKENI. The V gene lost 3 bases and the J gene lost 2 bases, with 7 bases spanning the gap.

The rearrangement links TRBV14 to TRBJ2-1, with TRBD2 matching 7 bases. Unmatched junction bases numbered 6, after V lost 4 bases and J lost 0 bases. Looked up from germline, CDR1 is SGHDN and CDR2 is FVKESK. The CDR3 covers 16 residues. The DNA for the CDR3 is TGTGCCAGCAGCCCCCGGGAGGATAGCTCCTACAATGAGCAGTTCTTC. Its protein is CASSPREDSSYNEQFF.

This chain joins TRBV6-5 and TRBJ2-1; maybe TRBD2 (6 bases). Deletions cut 0 bases from V and 4 bases from J, with 13 bases between. CDR3 size: 16 residues. Germline V gives CDR1 MNHEY, CDR2 SVGAGI. The CDR3 is CASSYSFSGTYNEQFF. The DNA for the CDR3 is TGTGCCAGCAGTTACTCGTTTAGCGGTACTTACAATGAGCAGTTCTTC.

A word on this clone: The germline gene is not matched at one end of the junction; a read error may be the cause. The chain combines TRBV7-9 with TRBJ2-1, with 9 bases that match TRBD1. The CDR3 is made up of 16 amino acids. The germline V gene encodes CDR1 SEHNR and CDR2 FQNEAQ (reference sequence). The CDR3 DNA follows: TGTTCCAGCAACAAAGCCGGGACAGGGATCTACAATGAGCAGTTCTTC. Amino acid sequence: CSSNKAGTGIYNEQFF.

V and J are TRBV28 and TRBJ2-3, with D tentatively TRBD1 (6 bases). Germline V gene lookup returns CDR1 MDHEN and CDR2 SYDVKM. The length of the CDR3 is 12 residues. V was clipped by 7 bases and J by 4 bases, with 9 bases between them. CDR3 sequence reads: CASTDSPDTQYF. The CDR3 bases are TGTGCCAGCACGGACAGCCCAGATACGCAGTATTTT.

Notes on this clone: One end of the junction fails to match germline, which may point to a read error. This sequence joins TRBV7-9 and TRBJ1-2; D unclear. The CDR3 extends over 11 amino acids. CDR1 is SEHNR, CDR2 FQNEAQ, per germline (reference sequence). CDR3 DNA: TGTTCCAGCGGCGCGGCCTATGGCTACACCTTC. Translating gives CSSGAAYGYTF.

CDR3 sequence: CASSPVAGPYEQYF. The CDR3 DNA is TGTGCCAGTAGTCCCGTGGCAGGCCCCTACGAGCAGTACTTC. V and J are TRBV19 and TRBJ2-7; D is undetermined. The CDR3 is 14 amino acids. V shed 5 bases and J shed 2 bases, with 13 bases lying between them. Germline V lookup: CDR1 LNHDA, CDR2 SQIVND (reference sequence). The whole variable domain, remainder taken from reference TRBV19 and TRBJ2-7, is DGGITQSPKYLFRKEGQNVTLSCEQNLNHDAMYWYRQDPGQGLRLIYYSQIVNDFQKGDIAEGYSVSREKKESFPLTVTSAQKNPTAFYLCASSPVAGPYEQYFGPGTRLTVT.